This entry lists 28 T cell receptor beta chains sequenced from one sample in a study of high-grade serous ovarian cancer treatment subgroups. Tumor tissue was taken before any definitive surgery or chemotherapy was given. Measured with immunoSEQ multiplex PCR; TCRdb has only the in-frame clones, and not every one. The table shows under 3,000 clones, with roughly 79% occurring only once. Sequencing input: tumor tissue. These receptors were taken from a human donor with high-grade serous ovarian cancer.

The rearrangement uses TRBV6-1 and TRBJ2-3; TRBD1 matches at 8 bases. CDR3 length: 15 amino acids. Germline-derived CDR1 and CDR2 are MNHNS and SASEGT. V gave up 4 bases and J gave up 3 bases; unmatched junction bases: 6. DNA of the CDR3: TGTGCCAGCAGTGGGGGGACAGGTAGAACAGATACGCAGTATTTT. Amino acids: CASSGGTGRTDTQYF.

The genes are TRBV6-6 and TRBJ2-6; 7 positions agree with TRBD1. This CDR3 region has 15 residues. The germline V gene has CDR1 MNHNY and CDR2 SVGAGI (reference sequence). J lost 0 bases, V lost 10 bases, and 6 bases had no gene match. DNA for the CDR3: TGTGCCACCAAACAGGGGAGCTCTGGGGCCAACGTCCTGACTTTC. Protein sequence: CATKQGSSGANVLTF.

The CDR3 is CASSQDGVGGYNEQYF. CDR3 coding DNA: TGCGCCAGCAGCCAAGATGGGGTAGGGGGTTACAACGAGCAGTACTTC. The chain couples TRBV4-3 to TRBJ2-7; D is perhaps TRBD1 (6 bases). The CDR3 extends over 16 amino acids. The ends were cut back, 0 bases at V and 5 bases at J, with 17 bases in the middle. The V gene's germline CDR1 is LGHNA and CDR2 YSLEER.

The chain uses TRBV20-1 and TRBJ1-1; no firm D call. The CDR3 has 11 residues. V was clipped by 5 bases and J by 4 bases, with 8 bases between them. CDR1 and CDR2 (germline): DFQATT, SNEGSKA (reference sequence). The CDR3 protein is CSARPVTEAFF. The DNA of the CDR3 is TGCAGTGCTCGCCCGGTCACTGAAGCTTTCTTT.

The rearrangement uses TRBV5-1 and TRBJ2-7; 12 bases match TRBD2. The V gene's germline CDR1 is SGHRS and CDR2 YFSETQ. V shed 4 bases, J shed 7 bases, and the junction held 18 bases outside the gene matches. The CDR3 consists of 18 residues. CDR3 residues: CASSPGLAGTTRLGEQYF. The CDR3 bases are TGCGCCAGCAGCCCTGGACTAGCGGGGACTACGCGGCTCGGGGAGCAGTACTTC.

This chain uses TRBV11-2 with TRBJ1-1; perhaps TRBD1 as D (5 bases). CDR1 is SGHAT, CDR2 FQNNGV, per germline. This CDR3 has 13 residues. Trimming removed 1 base from V and 7 bases from J, with 10 bases in between. The CDR3, as DNA: TGTGCCAGCAGCTTAGGCCGACAGATTGAAGCTTTCTTT. The encoded protein is CASSLGRQIEAFF.

The J gene is TRBJ2-1, the V gene TRBV28, with 8 bases identical to TRBD2. CDR3 length: 16 amino acids. J gave up 6 bases and V 6 bases, and 13 bases lay outside the gene matches. Germline V gene lookup returns CDR1 MDHEN and CDR2 SYDVKM. CDR3 DNA sequence: TGTGCCAGCAGAGGGGACCGGACTAGCCCTCCCAATGAGCAGTTCTTC. Protein sequence: CASRGDRTSPPNEQFF. Full variable domain (rest looked up from reference TRBV28 and TRBJ2-1): DVKVTQSSRYLVKRTGEKVFLECVQDMDHENMFWYRQDPGLGLRLIYFSYDVKMKEKGDIPEGYSVSREKKERFSLILESASTNQTSMYLCASRGDRTSPPNEQFFGPGTRLTVL.

This chain links TRBV5-1 with TRBJ2-3, with D perhaps TRBD1 or TRBD2 (5 bases each). Germline CDR1 and CDR2: SGHRS and YFSETQ. This CDR3 contains 16 residues. With 3 bases removed from V and 2 bases from J, the gap between germline ends came to 16 bases. CDR3 sequence: CASSSGPPGPTDTQYF. The CDR3 nucleotides read TGCGCCAGCAGCTCCGGTCCCCCGGGGCCCACAGATACGCAGTATTTT.

V and J are TRBV28 and TRBJ2-5; D is unresolved. The CDR3 consists of 15 residues. Germline V gene data show CDR1 as MDHEN and CDR2 as SYDVKM. V lost 5 bases and J 1 base, leaving 14 bases between the germline ends. CDR3 sequence reads: CASSPPAQPQETQYF. CDR3 DNA: TGTGCCAGCAGTCCTCCCGCACAGCCCCAAGAGACCCAGTACTTC.

This clone was seen once. The DNA for the CDR3 is TGTGCCAGCTCCGACAGGGCCTCTGAAGCTTTCTTT. This translates into CASSDRASEAFF. The gene calls are TRBV18 and TRBJ1-1; TRBD1 aligns across 7 bases. The junction had 4 bases not matched to a gene; V was cut back by 6 bases and J by 6 bases. The germline V gene encodes CDR1 KGHSH and CDR2 LQKENI. The CDR3 has 12 residues.

The V and J genes are TRBV28 and TRBJ2-5, with 7 bases matching TRBD1. The J call may be mistaken, given a closer DNA end match to TRBJ2-7. The CDR3 sequence is 15 residues long. The germline CDR1 and CDR2 sequences are MDHEN and SYDVKM. The CDR3 nucleotides are TGTGCCAGCAGCCTACCGGGACAGCCCCTCCTCGAGCAGTACTTC. This codes for CASSLPGQPLLEQYF.

This chain links TRBV28 with TRBJ2-3; 7 bases match TRBD2. CDR3 size: 15 residues. The germline gives CDR1 MDHEN, CDR2 SYDVKM. V lost 3 bases, J lost 2 bases, and 5 bases stayed unmatched. The CDR3 DNA reads TGTGCCAGCAGTTTTCCCGGGAGGCCCACAGATACGCAGTATTTT. This codes for CASSFPGRPTDTQYF.

The genes are TRBV11-2 and TRBJ2-1; TRBD2 is a possible D gene (5 bases). Germline V gives CDR1 SGHAT, CDR2 FQNNGV. The ends were cut back, 2 bases at V and 3 bases at J, with 14 bases in the middle. This CDR3 is built from 16 residues. The CDR3, as DNA: TGTGCCAGCAGCTTAACGCGGATGGGGAGCTACAATGAGCAGTTCTTC. Translating it yields CASSLTRMGSYNEQFF. Full variable domain (outside the CDR3, taken from reference TRBV11-2 and TRBJ2-1): EAGVAQSPRYKIIEKRQSVAFWCNPISGHATLYWYQQILGQGPKLLIQFQNNGVVDDSQLPKDRFSAERLKGVDSTLKIQPAKLEDSAVYLCASSLTRMGSYNEQFFGPGTRLTVL.

The chain employs TRBV7-2 and TRBJ2-7; 7 positions agree with TRBD1. The CDR3 is 14 residues long. J was trimmed by 4 bases and V by 1 base; bases with no gene match: 4. CDR1 SGHTA and CDR2 FQGNSA come from the germline V gene. CDR3 bases: TGTGCCAGCAGCTTAGACGGCAGGGGGTACGAGCAGTACTTC. This translates into CASSLDGRGYEQYF.

This clone has a single count. The chain joins TRBV18 to TRBJ2-7; D is perhaps TRBD1 or TRBD2 (5 bases each). This CDR3 is built from 14 residues. From germline, CDR1 is KGHSH and CDR2 LQKENI. V lost 3 bases to trimming and J lost 5 bases, with 14 bases between them. The CDR3 region has the DNA TGTGCCAGCTCACCGAACCGGGGCGACCACGAGCAGTACTTC. This gives the protein CASSPNRGDHEQYF.

The V gene is TRBV5-5, the J gene TRBJ2-7, with TRBD1 matching over 9 bases. V shed 4 bases, J shed 2 bases, and the junction held 4 bases outside the gene matches. This CDR3 region has 14 residues. Germline CDR1 and CDR2: SGHKS and YYEKEE (reference sequence). The CDR3 region is CASSLDRGTYEQYF. CDR3 nucleotide sequence: TGTGCCAGCAGCCTGGACAGGGGTACCTACGAGCAGTACTTC.

The rearrangement uses TRBV25-1 and TRBJ2-3; D gene unclear. The germline CDR1 and CDR2 sequences are MGHDK and SYGVNS. The CDR3 contains 14 residues. V lost 10 bases to trimming and J lost 0 bases, with 14 bases between them. The CDR3 DNA follows: TGTGCCACCATACGCGACTCTAGCACAGATACGCAGTATTTT. It is translated as CATIRDSSTDTQYF.

V and J are TRBV2 and TRBJ1-2; D remains unclear. From germline, CDR1 is SNHLY and CDR2 FYNNEI. The ends were cut back, 2 bases at V and 6 bases at J, with 19 bases in the middle. The CDR3 has 16 amino acids. CDR3 protein: CASSENPASRSDGYTF. The CDR3 nucleotides are TGTGCCAGCAGTGAAAATCCCGCGAGCAGGTCTGATGGCTACACCTTC.

V and J are TRBV28 and TRBJ2-5, with unresolved D. The DNA end is a closer match to TRBJ2-7, so the J assignment may be wrong. Germline CDR1 MDHEN, CDR2 SYDVKM. CDR3 length equals 15 residues. The DNA of the CDR3 is TGTGCCAGCAGTTTATCGGCCCTCCCTTCCTACGAGCAGTACTTC. Its protein is CASSLSALPSYEQYF.

This clone has more than one count but fewer than ten. The J gene is TRBJ1-1, the V gene TRBV30; TRBD1 aligns across 7 bases. Germline lookup yields CDR1 GTSNPN and CDR2 SVGIG (reference sequence). CDR3 length: 14 residues. The ends lost 5 bases at V and 1 base at J; junction bases unmatched: 7. The CDR3 loop is CAWGKEGANTEAFF. CDR3 nucleotides: TGTGCCTGGGGCAAGGAGGGGGCGAACACTGAAGCTTTCTTT. Based on the CDR3 plus reference TRBV30 and TRBJ1-1, the full variable domain is SQTIHQWPATLVQPVGSPLSLECTVEGTSNPNLYWYRQAAGRGLQLLFYSVGIGQISSEVPQNLSASRPQDRQFILSSKKLLLSDSGFYLCAWGKEGANTEAFFGQGTRLTVV.

In this sample, this clone turned up once. V is TRBV2 and J is TRBJ2-7; 10 positions match TRBD2. V was clipped by 4 bases and J by 4 bases; unmatched bases: 7. In germline, CDR1 is SNHLY, CDR2 FYNNEI. The CDR3 is 15 residues long. The CDR3 DNA reads TGTGCCAGCAGTGCCTCCGGGACTAGCGCGTACGAGCAGTACTTC. Its protein product is CASSASGTSAYEQYF.

The V call is TRBV11-3, the J call TRBJ2-5; D is ambiguous. CDR1 is SGHNT and CDR2 is YENEEA in the germline V gene. The CDR3 spans 13 residues. V lost 1 base to trimming and J lost 4 bases, with 7 bases between them. The CDR3 loop is CASSLGASETQYF. In nucleotides, the CDR3 is TGTGCCAGCAGCTTAGGAGCTTCAGAGACCCAGTACTTC.

This rearrangement joins TRBV7-9 to TRBJ1-3, with TRBD1 as a possible D gene (6 bases). This CDR3 is 15 amino acids long. The germline CDR1 and CDR2 sequences are SEHNR and FQNEAQ (reference sequence). V lost 3 bases, J lost 4 bases, and 13 bases lay in between. The CDR3: CASSLEQGTGNTIYF. The CDR3 bases are TGTGCCAGCAGCTTGGAGCAGGGGACCGGAAACACCATATATTTT.

This chain links TRBV29-1 with TRBJ2-3, with 12 bases matching TRBD2. The V and J ends lost 7 bases and 6 bases, in that order; junction bases with no gene match: 11. Germline V gives CDR1 SQVTM, CDR2 ANQGSEA. CDR3 length equals 15 residues. The chain's CDR3 is CSAAKLAGGGDTQYF. CDR3 bases: TGCAGCGCGGCGAAACTAGCGGGAGGAGGGGATACGCAGTATTTT.

The rearrangement links TRBV4-3 to TRBJ2-6, with 14 bases aligning to TRBD2. This CDR3 spans 19 amino acids. The germline V gene encodes CDR1 LGHNA and CDR2 YSLEER. Trimming cost V 4 bases and J 4 bases; bases outside gene matches: 9. Here the CDR3 DNA reads TGCGCCAGCAGCCCCCCTCGGACTAGCGGGGGGACAGGGGCCAACGTCCTGACTTTC. Its translation: CASSPPRTSGGTGANVLTF.

The CDR3 is CASSQDTSGGVREQYF. The CDR3 bases are TGCGCCAGCAGCCAAGATACTAGCGGGGGCGTCCGGGAGCAGTACTTC. V and J are TRBV4-3 and TRBJ2-7; TRBD2 matches 11 bases. CDR3 length: 16 residues. The trim removed 0 bases at V and 7 bases at J, leaving 8 bases unmatched. Germline V lookup: CDR1 LGHNA, CDR2 YSLEER.

The V gene is TRBV11-2, the J gene TRBJ2-1; 8 bases align to TRBD1. The CDR3 loop spans 16 amino acids. Germline assignment: CDR1 SGHAT and CDR2 FQNNGV. Trimming removed 5 bases from V and 5 bases from J; junction bases left unmatched: 11. The CDR3 sequence is CASSPRSGTGHNEQFF. CDR3 nucleotides: TGTGCCAGCAGCCCCCGGTCCGGGACAGGCCACAATGAGCAGTTCTTC.

The J gene is TRBJ2-7, the V gene TRBV28; D gene unclear. From germline, CDR1 is MDHEN and CDR2 SYDVKM. The length of the CDR3 is 15 residues. The germline V and J ends were trimmed by 6 bases and 0 bases, with 15 bases remaining between them. The CDR3 DNA sequence: TGTGCCAGCAGCCCCCAAGGGCTTCCCTCCTACGAGCAGTACTTC. It encodes CASSPQGLPSYEQYF.